The TCR beta chain under discussion was sequenced for a study of T cell clones after liver transplantation. Study results and caveats: Low donor cell numbers restricted donor-reactive repertoire measurement in a couple of subjects.

In the case of this clone: Its target is unknown.

The V and J ends lost 10 bases and 7 bases respectively, with 11 bases between them. CDR1 and CDR2 from the germline V gene are SEHNR and FQNEAQ (reference sequence). The CDR3 runs to 11 residues. Here immunoSEQ multiplex PCR was the method, and the copy in TCRdb shows in-frame clones only, minus some. This sample has approximately 65,000 clones; over 90% occur once, and the top ten carry roughly 0.9%. This receptor was identified in a human patient who received a liver transplant. Part of the T cells may come from the graft donor. Sample: CD4+ T cells from blood, taken about 26 months after liver transplant. This chain links TRBV7-9 with TRBJ2-1; D is undetermined. The CDR3 loop is CAILLGNEQFF. The CDR3 DNA sequence: TGTGCCATATTGCTGGGGAATGAGCAGTTCTTC.